Below, 10 T cell receptor beta chains from the same sample are listed, as sequenced in a study of cytomegalovirus exposure and HLA in healthy donors. PCR involved 60 Vbeta and 13 Jbeta primers. Assay used: immunoSEQ multiplex PCR; TCRdb lists only in-frame clones, some missing. The data contain 300,000 or so clones, around four fifths of them singletons. Sequencing input: PBMCs. The receptors derive from a woman in her 40s in good health and CMV-seropositive.

V is TRBV27 and J is TRBJ2-1; D ambiguous. This CDR3 is built from 17 residues. V was cut by 0 bases and J by 3 bases, with 15 bases left in between. Germline CDR1 and CDR2: MNHEY and SMNVEV (reference sequence). Here the CDR3 reads CASSLSSAGPVYNEQFF. DNA for the CDR3: TGTGCCAGCAGTTTATCGTCGGCAGGCCCCGTCTACAATGAGCAGTTCTTC.

The genes are TRBV7-3 and TRBJ2-5; a possible D gene is TRBD1 (6 bases). Trimming stripped 2 bases from V and 5 bases from J, with 12 bases between. Germline CDR1 reads SGHTA; CDR2 reads FQGTGA. The CDR3 loop spans 14 amino acids. This chain's CDR3 is CASSLRAGEETQYF. Here the CDR3 DNA reads TGTGCCAGCAGCTTACGAGCAGGGGAGGAGACCCAGTACTTC.

This chain links TRBV29-1 with TRBJ2-5; a possible D gene is TRBD2 (6 bases). The DNA matches TRBJ2-7 better at its end, which makes the J call doubtful. Germline V lookup: CDR1 SQVTM, CDR2 ANQGSEA. CDR3 length: 15 amino acids. DNA of the CDR3: TGCAGCGTCAAAACGGGACTCGGGCTTTCCTACGAGCAGTACTTC. Translating gives CSVKTGLGLSYEQYF.

CDR3 sequence (DNA): TGTGCCAGCAGTTATATGGCGGGAAGGGCAGATACGCAGTATTTT. It specifies CASSYMAGRADTQYF. The chain employs TRBV6-5 and TRBJ2-3; maybe TRBD2 (6 bases). Trimming removed 3 bases at V and 4 bases at J, with 14 bases between. This CDR3 spans 15 amino acids. In germline, CDR1 is MNHEY, CDR2 SVGAGI.

Comments on this clone: At the DNA level, this CDR3 is encoded by other sequences in the same sample as well. The V call is TRBV11-2, the J call TRBJ2-6, with TRBD1 identical over 10 bases. This CDR3 is built from 17 residues. V trimming: 5 bases; J trimming: 1 base; junction bases outside the gene matches: 5. From germline, CDR1 is SGHAT and CDR2 FQNNGV. The CDR3 spells CASSRRDRGSGANVLTF. Written as DNA, the CDR3 is TGTGCCAGCAGCCGACGGGACAGGGGTTCTGGGGCCAACGTCCTGACTTTC.

The V gene is TRBV7-2, the J gene TRBJ2-7; D gene unclear. There are 14 residues in the CDR3. V dropped 0 bases and J dropped 7 bases, with 13 bases sitting between them. The germline gives CDR1 SGHTA, CDR2 FQGNSA. The CDR3 region has the DNA TGTGCCAGCAGCTTAGCGGGCCCCCCCCTGGAGCAGTACTTC. It codes for CASSLAGPPLEQYF.

This chain links TRBV27 with TRBJ2-3; 8 nucleotides agree with TRBD2. V lost 3 bases to trimming and J lost 2 bases; unmatched junction nucleotides: 4. This CDR3 is built from 15 residues. Germline V CDR1 and CDR2: MNHEY, SMNVEV (reference sequence). CDR3 bases: TGTGCCAGCAGTTTGGTGCGGGAGGCCACAGATACGCAGTATTTT. Protein sequence: CASSLVREATDTQYF.

This clone was found once. The chain couples TRBV18 to TRBJ1-1; D is unclear. Germline CDR1 reads KGHSH; CDR2 reads LQKENI. V dropped 6 bases and J dropped 0 bases, with 8 bases sitting between them. The CDR3 loop spans 13 amino acids. The CDR3 loop reads CASSSGMNTEAFF. The CDR3 DNA sequence: TGTGCCAGCTCGTCAGGAATGAACACTGAAGCTTTCTTT.

V and J are TRBV7-9 and TRBJ2-3; 7 nucleotides line up with TRBD2. Germline CDR1 is SEHNR and CDR2 is FQNEAQ (reference sequence). The CDR3 totals 17 residues. V lost 1 base, J lost 3 bases, and 10 bases stayed unmatched. CDR3 bases: TGTGCCAGCAGCTTAGGAACTCTGAGGGAGGGGACAGATACGCAGTATTTT. Its translation: CASSLGTLREGTDTQYF.

The chain uses TRBV6-9 and TRBJ2-7; 11 bases line up with TRBD2. V gave up 6 bases and J gave up 5 bases; unmatched junction bases: 12. The V gene's germline CDR1 is MNHGY and CDR2 SVAAGI. The CDR3 is 16 amino acids. In DNA, the CDR3 is TGTGCCAGCAGCACAGAGATAGCGGGAGGGCCCCACGAGCAGTACTTC. It specifies CASSTEIAGGPHEQYF.